Shown below are 5 T cell receptor beta chains from a single sample sequenced in a study of cytomegalovirus exposure and HLA in healthy donors. Both 60 Vbeta primers and 13 Jbeta primers went into the PCR. Assay used: immunoSEQ multiplex PCR; TCRdb lists only in-frame clones, some missing. The sample has around 300,000 clones, around 65% seen once; the top ten hold around 2%. Material for sequencing was PBMCs. The receptors originated from a female donor in good health and CMV-seronegative.

The rearrangement joins TRBV5-1 to TRBJ2-5; 14 bases fit TRBD2. The trim removed 4 bases at V and 4 bases at J, leaving 6 bases unmatched. CDR3 length: 16 amino acids. Germline assignment: CDR1 SGHRS and CDR2 YFSETQ. The CDR3 reads CASSLGLAGVGETQYF. The CDR3 DNA reads as TGCGCCAGCAGCCTGGGACTAGCGGGAGTCGGAGAGACCCAGTACTTC.

This sequence joins TRBV9 and TRBJ2-7, with TRBD2 matching over 9 bases. Germline CDR1 reads SGDLS; CDR2 reads YYNGEE. Unmatched junction bases numbered 10, after V lost 0 bases and J lost 0 bases. The CDR3 sequence is 18 residues long. The CDR3 DNA reads as TGTGCCAGCAGCGTAGAGTCCAGCGGGAGGTTGAGCTCCTACGAGCAGTACTTC. This translates into CASSVESSGRLSSYEQYF.

The chain couples TRBV27 to TRBJ1-5; TRBD1 matches at 8 bases. The CDR3 covers 15 residues. Germline-derived CDR1 and CDR2 are MNHEY and SMNVEV (reference sequence). V gave up 5 bases and J gave up 3 bases; unmatched junction bases: 6. DNA for the CDR3: TGTGCCAGCAGTCTTCCGGACAGGGCCAATCAGCCCCAGCATTTT. It is translated as CASSLPDRANQPQHF.

This chain connects TRBV27 to TRBJ2-7; tentative D call: TRBD1 (6 bases). The ends were cut back, 6 bases at V and 5 bases at J, with 14 bases in the middle. The germline gives CDR1 MNHEY, CDR2 SMNVEV (reference sequence). This CDR3 is built from 13 residues. This chain's CDR3 is CASSQGLPNEQYF. DNA of the CDR3: TGTGCCAGCAGCCAGGGGCTCCCGAACGAGCAGTACTTC.

Remarks on this clone: Other nucleotide sequences in the sample specify the same CDR3. As DNA, the CDR3 is TGTGCCAGCAGTCGTAACATTCAGTACTTC. Translated, it gives CASSRNIQYF. The rearrangement uses TRBV28 and TRBJ2-4; D is unresolved. Germline V gene data show CDR1 as MDHEN and CDR2 as SYDVKM. The CDR3 is 10 amino acids. Trimming shortened V by 5 bases and J by 7 bases, and 3 bases separated the two germline ends.